This TCR beta chain was found in a study of blood T cell repertoires in COVID-19. Study details: Samples of COVID-19 (acute and convalescent) were obtained from the United States, Italy and Spain. Sources were T cells, B-cell-depleted T cells, or PBMCs; the material itself was cDNA or gDNA.

Sequenced by immunoSEQ multiplex PCR; TCRdb stores in-frame clones only, minus some. The sample carries roughly 280,000 clones, about nine tenths recorded once. Trimming at V came to 5 bases and at J to 8 bases, leaving 8 bases not matched to a gene. Germline V lookup: CDR1 MNHEY, CDR2 SVGAGI. CDR3 length: 15 residues. The sequence derives from a woman aged 55 to 70 who had recovered from COVID-19. This chain connects TRBV6-5 to TRBJ1-6; TRBD1 matches 8 bases. Source material: PBMCs or T cells enriched from blood (not recorded which). CDR3: CASSTFGQGDSPLHF. CDR3 bases: TGTGCCAGCAGTACCTTCGGACAGGGAGATTCACCCCTCCACTTT.